These 9 T cell receptor beta chains came from one sample sequenced in a study of T cells in Graves' hyperthyroidism and ophthalmopathy. It was RNA transcripts that yielded the amplified TCR beta CDR3 regions. The TCR CDR3 first-round RT-PCR relied on the HTBI primer set. TCRdb processed the multiplex PCR reads anew with MiXCR; each CDR3 protein has one entry. The sample has over 350,000 distinct CDR3 sequences, roughly 14% seen once. The sequenced sample consisted of blood. The receptors stem from a man in his late teens or twenties with Graves' ophthalmopathy.

This rearrangement joins TRBV9 to TRBJ2-7, with D hard to call. The germline V gene encodes CDR1 SGDLS and CDR2 YYNGEE. This CDR3 contains 15 residues. Deletions cut 0 bases from V and 3 bases from J, with 13 bases between. The chain's CDR3 is CASSVDYGRSYEQYF. The CDR3 coding sequence is TGTGCCAGCAGCGTAGATTACGGCAGAAGCTACGAGCAGTACTTC.

V is TRBV27 and J is TRBJ2-3; D might be TRBD1 or TRBD2, each matching 5 bases. Germline-derived CDR1 and CDR2 are MNHEY and SMNVEV (reference sequence). The CDR3 spans 15 residues. V lost 1 base and J 2 bases, leaving 10 bases between the germline ends. In nucleotides, the CDR3 is TGTGCCAGCAGTTTATTCTTGGGGGACACAGATACGCAGTATTTT. Its protein is CASSLFLGDTDTQYF.

The J gene is TRBJ2-7, the V gene TRBV2; D not certain. Germline V CDR1 and CDR2: SNHLY, FYNNEI. Trimming left V 3 bases short and J 2 bases short, with 5 bases between. CDR3 length equals 12 residues. Written as DNA, the CDR3 is TGTGCCAGCAGTGAGTGGACCTACGAGCAGTACTTC. Its translation: CASSEWTYEQYF. Looking up the rest from reference TRBV2 and TRBJ2-7 gives the full variable domain: EPEVTQTPSHQVTQMGQEVILRCVPISNHLYFYWYRQILGQKVEFLVSFYNNEISEKSEIFDDQFSVERPDGSNFTLKIRSTKLEDSAMYFCASSEWTYEQYFGPGTRLTVT.

J is TRBJ2-7 and V is TRBV29-1, with D tentatively TRBD2 (7 bases). Germline V lookup: CDR1 SQVTM, CDR2 ANQGSEA. CDR3 length: 16 amino acids. The germline V and J ends were trimmed by 6 bases and 3 bases, with 24 bases remaining between them. The CDR3 DNA follows: TGCAGCGTGGGAAGGGGGGGTGGAGGGCGGCGCTACGAGCAGTACTTC. Its protein product is CSVGRGGGGRRYEQYF.

This clonotype was picked up many times. The genes are TRBV11-2 and TRBJ2-5; the match to TRBD2 covers 7 bases. Germline CDR1 is SGHAT and CDR2 is FQNNGV. CDR3 size: 15 residues. The junction had 4 bases not matched to a gene; V was cut back by 0 bases and J by 3 bases. The CDR3 loop reads CASSLEVAGEETQYF. CDR3 sequence (DNA): TGTGCCAGCAGCTTAGAAGTTGCGGGAGAAGAGACCCAGTACTTC.

This clonotype has more than one count but fewer than ten. The junction departs from the called germline gene at one end, perhaps through a read error. This chain links TRBV25-1 with TRBJ2-1; 7 bases map to TRBD1. CDR3 size: 14 residues. Germline loops: CDR1 MGHDK, CDR2 SYGVNS. CDR3: CVSSIQGYYNEQFF. As DNA, the CDR3 is TGTGTCAGCAGTATACAGGGGTACTACAATGAGCAGTTCTTC.

This clonotype was seen ten or more times. V and J are TRBV2 and TRBJ1-2; D is uncertain. The CDR3 has 10 residues. Between the trimmed V and J ends, which lost 6 bases and 7 bases, there was a span of 6 bases. Per germline, CDR1 SNHLY and CDR2 FYNNEI. CDR3 nucleotide sequence: TGTGCCAGCAGGAGGGCTGGCTACACCTTC. This gives the protein CASRRAGYTF.

This clonotype was found a few times. The chain is built from TRBV18 and TRBJ1-6; D not resolved. This CDR3 region has 12 residues. CDR1 and CDR2 from the germline V gene are KGHSH and LQKENI. Trimming left V 6 bases short and J 12 bases short, with 12 bases between. Here the CDR3 DNA reads TGTGCCAGCTCGCATCCGCCCGGACCCCTCCACTTT. It is translated as CASSHPPGPLHF.

This clonotype appeared many times. The V and J genes are TRBV6-1 and TRBJ1-1; D perhaps matches TRBD1 (5 bases). The V end lost 6 bases, the J end lost 1 base, and 9 bases lay between the germline ends. Germline V lookup: CDR1 MNHNS, CDR2 SASEGT. This CDR3 is 13 amino acids long. CDR3 in amino acids: CASRSQGNTEAFF. CDR3 sequence (DNA): TGTGCCAGCAGGTCGCAGGGGAACACTGAAGCTTTCTTT.